This entry concerns a single TCR beta chain. The source of the sample is a study of blood T cell repertoires in COVID-19. Study as a whole: Spain, Italy and the United States supplied samples that represented acute and convalescent COVID-19. Nucleic acid was either cDNA or gDNA, and it came from T cells, B-cell-depleted T cells, or PBMCs.

How the authors handled the data: Estimates of nucleated cell counts were drawn from the amplification of reference gene primers. Measured with immunoSEQ multiplex PCR; TCRdb has only the in-frame clones, and not every one. The V and J calls and the clone size are those of that table, but D and trimming were determined from the DNA. The table has around 100,000 clones, around 87% seen once. The clonotype comes from a woman older than 75 with acute or convalescent COVID-19. The material sequenced was peripheral blood.

The CDR3 is CASSYAGGSSYEQYF. CDR3 in DNA: TGTGCCAGCAGTTACGCAGGGGGGAGCTCCTACGAGCAGTACTTC. V and J are TRBV6-5 and TRBJ2-7; D may be TRBD1 (7 bases). The V end was cut by 2 bases, the J end by 0 bases, with 11 bases between. CDR3 length: 15 amino acids. The germline CDR1 and CDR2 sequences are MNHEY and SVGAGI.